This entry features one T cell receptor (beta chain) sequence. The data originate from a study of T cell changes during pregnancy in multiple sclerosis. Assay used: immunoSEQ multiplex PCR; TCRdb lists only in-frame clones, some missing. The table lists tens of thousands of clones, about 91% of them singletons. Trimming took 4 bases from V and 7 from J, leaving 13 bases between them. Germline CDR1 reads MGHRA; CDR2 reads YSYEKL. The CDR3 spans 14 residues. This rearrangement joins TRBV4-1 to TRBJ2-2, with TRBD2 as a possible D gene (5 bases). The source is a female donor with multiple sclerosis, enrolled in a pregnancy study. The sample consisted of peripheral blood, taken before pregnancy. CDR3 region: CASSLFRGGGELFF. In nucleotides, the CDR3 is TGCGCCAGCAGCCTTTTTCGAGGAGGCGGGGAGCTGTTTTTT.